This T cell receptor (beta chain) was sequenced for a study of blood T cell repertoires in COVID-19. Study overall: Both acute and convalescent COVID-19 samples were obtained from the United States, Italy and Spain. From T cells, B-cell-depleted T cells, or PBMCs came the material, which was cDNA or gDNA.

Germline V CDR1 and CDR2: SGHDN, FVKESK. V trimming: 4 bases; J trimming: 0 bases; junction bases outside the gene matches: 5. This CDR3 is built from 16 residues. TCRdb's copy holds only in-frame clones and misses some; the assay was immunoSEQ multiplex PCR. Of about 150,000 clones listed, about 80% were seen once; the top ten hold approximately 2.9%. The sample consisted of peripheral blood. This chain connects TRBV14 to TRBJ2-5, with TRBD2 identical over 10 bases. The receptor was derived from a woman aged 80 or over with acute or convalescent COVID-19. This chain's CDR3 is CASSRLAGVYQETQYF. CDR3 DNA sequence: TGTGCCAGCAGCCGGCTAGCGGGGGTGTACCAAGAGACCCAGTACTTC.